What follows are 12 T cell receptor beta chains derived from one specimen sequenced in a study of T cell repertoires in cytomegalovirus infection. TCRdb re-called the reads through MiXCR, storing one row per CDR3 protein. The table includes fewer than 550,000 distinct CDR3 sequences, 26% detected once. The sequenced sample consisted of PBMCs. The source of these receptors is a human donor in good health (CMV status not recorded). Some clones in this sample may be carry-over from other donors' samples.

The chain couples TRBV20-1 to TRBJ2-1; 10 bases align to TRBD2. V lost 3 bases, J lost 10 bases, and 18 bases stayed unmatched. Germline V CDR1 and CDR2: DFQATT, SNEGSKA (reference sequence). CDR3 length: 17 residues. The CDR3 region has the DNA TGCAGTGCTAGGGGGACTAGCGCGGGAGCCTCCCTCTGGGAGCAGTTCTTC. The encoded protein is CSARGTSAGASLWEQFF.

The chain carries TRBV19 and TRBJ2-1; TRBD2 aligns across 9 bases. The germline V gene has CDR1 LNHDA and CDR2 SQIVND (reference sequence). V was clipped by 4 bases and J by 7 bases; unmatched bases: 2. The length of the CDR3 is 13 residues. Here the CDR3 reads CASSTSGENEQFF. CDR3 bases: TGTGCCAGTAGTACTAGCGGGGAGAATGAGCAGTTCTTC.

The chain joins TRBV7-9 to TRBJ2-7, with 9 bases lining up with TRBD1. Germline CDR1 SEHNR, CDR2 FQNEAQ (reference sequence). This CDR3 is built from 15 residues. Trimming removed 4 bases from V and 5 bases from J; junction bases left unmatched: 9. The CDR3 DNA sequence: TGTGCCAGCAGCTACCCTCCGGGACAGGGCCACGAGCAGTACTTC. This sequence encodes CASSYPPGQGHEQYF. Together with reference TRBV7-9 and TRBJ2-7, the CDR3 gives the full variable domain: DTGVSQNPRHKITKRGQNVTFRCDPISEHNRLYWYRQTLGQGPEFLTYFQNEAQLEKSRLLSDRFSAERPKGSFSTLEIQRTEQGDSAMYLCASSYPPGQGHEQYFGPGTRLTVT.

The gene calls are TRBV7-9 and TRBJ1-1; no reliable D call. The CDR3 has 14 amino acids. CDR1 is SEHNR and CDR2 is FQNEAQ in the germline V gene (reference sequence). Trimming took off 1 base at V and 10 bases at J, with 16 bases between the two ends. Here the CDR3 reads CASSLVGSPTGAFF. CDR3 sequence (DNA): TGTGCCAGCAGCTTAGTAGGGAGCCCGACCGGAGCTTTCTTT.

The CDR3 sequence: CASRGAASGEQYF. The CDR3 nucleotides read TGTGCCAGCCGGGGGGCGGCCTCGGGCGAGCAGTACTTC. V usage is TRBV28 and J usage is TRBJ2-7, with D possibly matching TRBD2 (7 bases). Germline-derived CDR1 and CDR2 are MDHEN and SYDVKM. Deletions cut 8 bases from V and 6 bases from J, with 17 bases between. CDR3 length: 13 residues.

This clonotype was observed a few times. CDR3 in amino acids: CASSRTGGGQPQHF. CDR3 coding DNA: TGTGCCAGCAGTCGGACAGGGGGGGGTCAGCCCCAGCATTTT. J is TRBJ1-5 and V is TRBV12-3 or TRBV12-4, with TRBD1 matching 10 bases. V was clipped by 5 bases and J by 6 bases; unmatched bases: 4. The CDR3 runs 14 residues.

This clonotype came up a few times. The chain links TRBV7-9 to TRBJ1-2; weak D call: TRBD1 (5 bases). This CDR3 is built from 16 residues. The V gene lost 3 bases and the J gene lost 2 bases, with 16 bases spanning the gap. Germline V lookup: CDR1 SEHNR, CDR2 FQNEAQ (reference sequence). The CDR3 bases are TGTGCCAGCAGCTTGGCTGCCGGGGACCTCAACTATGGCTACACCTTC. Translating it yields CASSLAAGDLNYGYTF.

The genes are TRBV9 and TRBJ1-4; the D gene is possibly TRBD1 (5 bases). This CDR3 comprises 16 residues. Trimming cost V 0 bases and J 7 bases, with 16 bases left between them. CDR1 is SGDLS, CDR2 YYNGEE, per germline. The CDR3 DNA is TGTGCCAGCAGCGTAGCTTCTCGGGCTGGGGGTGAAAAACTGTTTTTT. Its protein product is CASSVASRAGGEKLFF. The full variable domain, in which reference TRBV9 and TRBJ1-4 provide the parts outside the CDR3, is DSGVTQTPKHLITATGQRVTLRCSPRSGDLSVYWYQQSLDQGLQFLIQYYNGEERAKGNILERFSAQQFPDLHSELNLSSLELGDSALYFCASSVASRAGGEKLFFGSGTQLSVL.

In its sample, this clonotype was seen many times. The rearrangement joins TRBV7-6 to TRBJ1-3; D perhaps matches TRBD1 (5 bases). Germline loops: CDR1 SGHVS, CDR2 FNYEAQ. Trimming removed 4 bases at V and 3 bases at J, with 10 bases between. CDR3 length equals 14 residues. CDR3 in DNA: TGTGCCAGCAGCTCAGGGCTGGTTGGAAACACCATATATTTT. It encodes CASSSGLVGNTIYF.

This sequence joins TRBV2 and TRBJ1-5; no firm D call. The germline V gene encodes CDR1 SNHLY and CDR2 FYNNEI. Trimming pared 6 bases from V and 1 base from J, leaving 10 bases between. This CDR3 contains 14 residues. As DNA, the CDR3 is TGTGCCAGCAGACCCGACGTCAGCAATCAGCCCCAGCATTTT. Its translation is CASRPDVSNQPQHF.

This clonotype was seen only a few times. The CDR3 DNA reads as TGTGCCAGTAATGATGCGGGACTAGTCGTCCCGAGCTCCTACGAGCAGTACTTC. Translating it yields CASNDAGLVVPSSYEQYF. The gene calls are TRBV19 and TRBJ2-7; 8 nucleotides agree with TRBD2. CDR1 and CDR2 (germline): LNHDA, SQIVND (reference sequence). The V segment lost 7 bases and the J segment 0 bases; nucleotides outside the gene matches: 17. The CDR3 sequence is 18 residues long.

This chain uses TRBV24-1 with TRBJ2-1, with D unresolved. CDR3 length: 14 amino acids. Germline assignment: CDR1 KGHDR and CDR2 SFDVKD. V lost 5 bases and J lost 2, with 9 bases in between. CDR3 nucleotides: TGTGCCACCAGTGCTGGCTTAGCCTACAATGAGCAGTTCTTC. This codes for CATSAGLAYNEQFF.